This record looks at one T cell receptor (beta chain) sequence and its context. This sample is drawn from a study of control samples from healthy donors and cancer patients. The CDR3 loop spans 18 amino acids. The germline V and J ends were trimmed by 3 bases and 4 bases, with 23 bases remaining between them. Germline V lookup: CDR1 LGHDT, CDR2 YNNKEL (reference sequence). Only in-frame clones appear in the TCRdb table, and some are missing; sequencing was by immunoSEQ multiplex PCR. Here the sample spans about 120,000 clones, about 95% being singletons. The sequenced material came from blood. The sequence derives from a man aged 25-45 years in good health. The rearrangement links TRBV3-1 (or the pseudogene TRBV3-2) to TRBJ2-3; the D gene is possibly TRBD2 (5 bases). CDR3 bases: TGTGCCAGCAGCCAGTCACTAGAGGGAGCGATGCTGGCAGATACGCAGTATTTT. Its translation is CASSQSLEGAMLADTQYF.